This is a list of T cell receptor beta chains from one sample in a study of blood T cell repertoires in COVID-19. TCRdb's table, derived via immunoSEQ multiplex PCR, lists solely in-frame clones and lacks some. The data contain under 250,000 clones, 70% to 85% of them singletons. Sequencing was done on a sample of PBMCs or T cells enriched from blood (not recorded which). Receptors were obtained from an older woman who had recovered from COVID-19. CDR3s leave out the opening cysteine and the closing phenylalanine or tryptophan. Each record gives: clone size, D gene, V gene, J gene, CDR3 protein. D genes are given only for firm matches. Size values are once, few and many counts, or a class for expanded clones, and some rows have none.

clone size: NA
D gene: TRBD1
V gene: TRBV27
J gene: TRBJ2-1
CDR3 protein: ASRHIQGADNEQF

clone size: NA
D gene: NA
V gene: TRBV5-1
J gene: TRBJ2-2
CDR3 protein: ASSLGGINTGELF

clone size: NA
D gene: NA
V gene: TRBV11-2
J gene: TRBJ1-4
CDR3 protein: ASSSGGSEKLF

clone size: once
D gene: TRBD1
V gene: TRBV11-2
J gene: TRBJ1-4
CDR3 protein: ASTPYRGLDEKLF

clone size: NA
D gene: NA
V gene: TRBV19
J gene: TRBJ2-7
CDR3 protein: ASSMRGRGRSYEQY

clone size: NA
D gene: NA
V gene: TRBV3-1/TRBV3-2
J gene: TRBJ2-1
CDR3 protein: ASSQVPEYNEQF

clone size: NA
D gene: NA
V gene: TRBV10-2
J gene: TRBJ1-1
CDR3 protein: ASKGRGGVTEAF

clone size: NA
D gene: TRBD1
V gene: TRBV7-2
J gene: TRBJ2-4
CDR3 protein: ASSTPAAGTGGYSSVQY

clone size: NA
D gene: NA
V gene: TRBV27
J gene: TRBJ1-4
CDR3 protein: ASSPLQDTISKLF

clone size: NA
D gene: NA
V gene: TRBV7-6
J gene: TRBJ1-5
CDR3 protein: ASSLNGQPQH

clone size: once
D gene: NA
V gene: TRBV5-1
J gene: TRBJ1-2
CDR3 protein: ASSLIDLNYGYT

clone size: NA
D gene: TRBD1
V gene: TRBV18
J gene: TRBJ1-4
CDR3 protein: ASSPQLTGEEKLF

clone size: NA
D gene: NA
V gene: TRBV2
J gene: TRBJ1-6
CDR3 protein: ASSEAQQGRSPLH

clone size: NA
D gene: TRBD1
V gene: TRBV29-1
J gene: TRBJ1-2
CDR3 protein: SVDREEDYGYT

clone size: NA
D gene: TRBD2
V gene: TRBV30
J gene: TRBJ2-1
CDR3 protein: AWRTSGNEQF